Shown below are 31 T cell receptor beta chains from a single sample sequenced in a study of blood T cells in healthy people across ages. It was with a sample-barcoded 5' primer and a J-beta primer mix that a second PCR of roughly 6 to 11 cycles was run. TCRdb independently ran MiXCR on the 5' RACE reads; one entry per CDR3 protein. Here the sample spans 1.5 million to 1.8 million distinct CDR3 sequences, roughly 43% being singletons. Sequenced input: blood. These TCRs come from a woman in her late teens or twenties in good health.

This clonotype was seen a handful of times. The CDR3 reads CATSSRAGRGSTDTQYF. The CDR3 bases are TGTGCCACCAGTTCCCGGGCGGGACGGGGCAGCACAGATACGCAGTATTTT. This chain uses TRBV24-1 with TRBJ2-3, with a weak D call TRBD2 (6 bases). With 6 bases removed from V and 0 bases from J, the gap between germline ends came to 18 bases. This CDR3 region has 17 residues. In germline, CDR1 is KGHDR, CDR2 SFDVKD.

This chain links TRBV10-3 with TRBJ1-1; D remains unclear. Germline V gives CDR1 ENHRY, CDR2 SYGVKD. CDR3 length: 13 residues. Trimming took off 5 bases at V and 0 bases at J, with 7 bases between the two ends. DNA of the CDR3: TGTGCCATCAGTTCGGATTTGAACACTGAAGCTTTCTTT. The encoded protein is CAISSDLNTEAFF.

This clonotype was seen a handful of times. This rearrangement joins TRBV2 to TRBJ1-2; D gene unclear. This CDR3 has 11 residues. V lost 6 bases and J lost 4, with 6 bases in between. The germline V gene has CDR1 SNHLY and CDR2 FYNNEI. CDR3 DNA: TGTGCCAGCAGAGAGGCCTATGGCTACACCTTC. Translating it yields CASREAYGYTF.

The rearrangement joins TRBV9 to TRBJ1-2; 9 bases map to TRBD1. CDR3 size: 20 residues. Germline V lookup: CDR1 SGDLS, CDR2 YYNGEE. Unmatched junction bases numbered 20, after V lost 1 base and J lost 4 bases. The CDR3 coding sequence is TGTGCCAGCAGCGTACTTTCCACCGGGACAGGGCCAGGTCAGGCCTATGGCTACACCTTC. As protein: CASSVLSTGTGPGQAYGYTF.

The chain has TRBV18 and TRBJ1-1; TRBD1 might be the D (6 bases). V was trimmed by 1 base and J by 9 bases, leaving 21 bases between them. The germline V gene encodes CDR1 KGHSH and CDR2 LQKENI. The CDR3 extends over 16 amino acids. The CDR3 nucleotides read TGTGCCAGCTCACCACGAATAACAGGGAGGGGACCTCAAGCTTTCTTT. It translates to CASSPRITGRGPQAFF. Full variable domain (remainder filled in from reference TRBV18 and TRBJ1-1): NAGVMQNPRHLVRRRGQEARLRCSPMKGHSHVYWYRQLPEEGLKFMVYLQKENIIDESGMPKERFSAEFPKEGPSILRIQQVVRGDSAAYFCASSPRITGRGPQAFFGQGTRLTVV.

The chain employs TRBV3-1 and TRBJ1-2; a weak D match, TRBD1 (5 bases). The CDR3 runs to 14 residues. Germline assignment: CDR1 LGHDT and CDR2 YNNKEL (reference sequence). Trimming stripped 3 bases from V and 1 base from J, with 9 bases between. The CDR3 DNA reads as TGTGCCAGCAGCCAGGGACGGGTTAACTATGGCTACACCTTC. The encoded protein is CASSQGRVNYGYTF.

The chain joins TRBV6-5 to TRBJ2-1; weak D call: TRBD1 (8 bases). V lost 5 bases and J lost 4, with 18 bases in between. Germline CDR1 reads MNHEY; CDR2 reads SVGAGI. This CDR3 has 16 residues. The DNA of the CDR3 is TGTGCCAGCAGTAAAACAGGGGGGGGGTTTTACAATGAGCAGTTCTTC. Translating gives CASSKTGGGFYNEQFF.

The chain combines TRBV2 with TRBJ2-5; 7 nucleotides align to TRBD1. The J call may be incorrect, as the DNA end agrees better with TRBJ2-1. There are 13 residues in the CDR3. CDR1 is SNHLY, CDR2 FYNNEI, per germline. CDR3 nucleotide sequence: TGTGCCAGCAGAAACAGGGGCAAGGAGACCCAGTTCTTC. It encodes CASRNRGKETQFF.

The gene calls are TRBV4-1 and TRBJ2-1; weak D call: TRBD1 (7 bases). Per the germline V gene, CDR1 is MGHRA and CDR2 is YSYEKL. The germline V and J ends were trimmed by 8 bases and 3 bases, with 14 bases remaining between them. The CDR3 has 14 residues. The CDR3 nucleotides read TGCGCCAGCCGTTCAGGGGGGATCTACAATGAGCAGTTCTTC. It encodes CASRSGGIYNEQFF.

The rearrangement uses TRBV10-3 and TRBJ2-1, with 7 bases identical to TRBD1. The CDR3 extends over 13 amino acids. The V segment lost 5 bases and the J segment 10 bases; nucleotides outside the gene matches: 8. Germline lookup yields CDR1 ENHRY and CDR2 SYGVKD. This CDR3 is CAISRDRYYEQFF. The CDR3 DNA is TGTGCCATCAGTCGGGACAGATACTACGAGCAGTTCTTC.

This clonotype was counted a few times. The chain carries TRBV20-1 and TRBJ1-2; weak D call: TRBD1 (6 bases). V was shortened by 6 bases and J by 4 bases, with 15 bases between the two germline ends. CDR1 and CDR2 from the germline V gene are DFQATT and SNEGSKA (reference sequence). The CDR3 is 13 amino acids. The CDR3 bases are TGCAGTGCCCTCTTGACAGGACCCTATGGCTACACCTTC. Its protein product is CSALLTGPYGYTF.

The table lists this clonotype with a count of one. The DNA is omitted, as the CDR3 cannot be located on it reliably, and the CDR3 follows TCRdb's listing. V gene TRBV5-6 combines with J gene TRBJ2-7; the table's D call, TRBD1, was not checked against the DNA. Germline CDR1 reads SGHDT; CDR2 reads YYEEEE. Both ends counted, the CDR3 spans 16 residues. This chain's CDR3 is CASSFGPGSISYEQYF.

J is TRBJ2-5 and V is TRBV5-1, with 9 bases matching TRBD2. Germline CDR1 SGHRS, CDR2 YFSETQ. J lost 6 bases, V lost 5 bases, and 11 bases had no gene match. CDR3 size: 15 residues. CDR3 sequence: CASSSGLARAKTQYF. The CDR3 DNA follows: TGCGCCAGCAGTTCCGGACTAGCGCGCGCCAAGACCCAGTACTTC.

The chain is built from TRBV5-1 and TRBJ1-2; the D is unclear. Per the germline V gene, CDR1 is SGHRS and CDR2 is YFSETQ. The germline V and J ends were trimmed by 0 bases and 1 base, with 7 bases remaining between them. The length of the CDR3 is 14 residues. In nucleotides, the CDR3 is TGCGCCAGCAGCTTGGACGGCCGTAACTATGGCTACACCTTC. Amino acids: CASSLDGRNYGYTF.

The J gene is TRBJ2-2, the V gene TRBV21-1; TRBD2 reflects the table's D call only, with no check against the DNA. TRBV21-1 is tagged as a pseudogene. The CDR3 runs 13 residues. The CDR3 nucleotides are TGTGCTAGGACTCCCCGCGGCACCGGGGAGCTGTTTTTT. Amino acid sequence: CARTPRGTGELFF.

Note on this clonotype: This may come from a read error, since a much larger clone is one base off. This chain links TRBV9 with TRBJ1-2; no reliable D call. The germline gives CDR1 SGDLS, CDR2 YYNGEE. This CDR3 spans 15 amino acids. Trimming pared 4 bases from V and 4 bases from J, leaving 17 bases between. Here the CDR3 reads CASSPSVTRIYGYTF. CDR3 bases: TGTGCCAGCAGCCCCTCGGTCACTCGAATCTATGGCTACACCTTC. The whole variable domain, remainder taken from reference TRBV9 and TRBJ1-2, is DSGVTQTPKHLITATGQRVTLRCSPRSGDLSVYWYQQSLDQGLQFLIQYYNGEERAKGNILERFSAQQFPDLHSELNLSSLELGDSALYFCASSPSVTRIYGYTFGSGTRLTVV.

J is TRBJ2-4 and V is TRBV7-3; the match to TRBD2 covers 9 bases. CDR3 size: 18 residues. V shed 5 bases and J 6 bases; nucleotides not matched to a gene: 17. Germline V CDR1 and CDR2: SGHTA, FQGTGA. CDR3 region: CASSPLNLILAGINIQYF. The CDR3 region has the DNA TGTGCCAGCAGCCCGCTAAACCTGATTCTAGCGGGAATAAACATTCAGTACTTC.

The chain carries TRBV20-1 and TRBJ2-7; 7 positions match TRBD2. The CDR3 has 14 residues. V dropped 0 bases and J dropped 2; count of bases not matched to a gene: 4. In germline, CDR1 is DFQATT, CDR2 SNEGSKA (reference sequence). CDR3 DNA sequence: TGCAGTGCTAGAGATTCTAGCGGAACCTACGAGCAGTACTTC. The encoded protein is CSARDSSGTYEQYF.

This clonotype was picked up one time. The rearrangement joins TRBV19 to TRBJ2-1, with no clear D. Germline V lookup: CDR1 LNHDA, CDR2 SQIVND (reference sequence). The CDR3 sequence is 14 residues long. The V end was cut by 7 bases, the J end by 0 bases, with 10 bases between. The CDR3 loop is CASNVDSSYNEQFF. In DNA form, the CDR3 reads TGTGCCAGTAACGTTGATAGCTCCTACAATGAGCAGTTCTTC.

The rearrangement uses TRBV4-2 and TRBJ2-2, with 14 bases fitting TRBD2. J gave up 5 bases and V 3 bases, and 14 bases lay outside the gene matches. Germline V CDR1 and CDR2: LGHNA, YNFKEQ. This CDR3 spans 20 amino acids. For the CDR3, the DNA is TGTGCCAGCAGCCAGGACCTCATGGGACTAGCGGGAGCTGGGACCGGGGAGCTGTTTTTT. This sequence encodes CASSQDLMGLAGAGTGELFF.

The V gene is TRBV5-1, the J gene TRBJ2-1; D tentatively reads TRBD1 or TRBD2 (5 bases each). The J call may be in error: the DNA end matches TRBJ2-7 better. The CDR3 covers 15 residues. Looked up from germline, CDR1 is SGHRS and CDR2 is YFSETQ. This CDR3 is CASSRTGTSYNEQYF. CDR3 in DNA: TGCGCCAGCAGCCGAACCGGGACGTCCTACAATGAGCAGTACTTC.

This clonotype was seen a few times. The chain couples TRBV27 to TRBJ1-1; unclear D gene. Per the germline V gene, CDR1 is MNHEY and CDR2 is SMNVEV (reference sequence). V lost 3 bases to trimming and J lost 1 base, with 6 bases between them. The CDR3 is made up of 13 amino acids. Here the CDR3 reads CASSFQENTEAFF. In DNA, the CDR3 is TGTGCCAGCAGTTTCCAGGAGAACACTGAAGCTTTCTTT.

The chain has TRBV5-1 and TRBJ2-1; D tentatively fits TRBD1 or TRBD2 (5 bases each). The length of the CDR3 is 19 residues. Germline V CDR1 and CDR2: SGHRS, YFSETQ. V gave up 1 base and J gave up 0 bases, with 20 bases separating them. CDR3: CASSLPPGRAASSYNEQFF. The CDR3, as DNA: TGCGCCAGCAGCTTGCCACCAGGGCGAGCGGCAAGCTCCTACAATGAGCAGTTCTTC.

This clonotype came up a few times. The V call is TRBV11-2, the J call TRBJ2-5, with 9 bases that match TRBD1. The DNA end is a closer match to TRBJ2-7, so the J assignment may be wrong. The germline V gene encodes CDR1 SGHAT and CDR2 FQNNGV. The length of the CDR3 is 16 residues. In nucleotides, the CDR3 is TGTGCCAGCAGCTTTCTGACAGGGGGGATTTCCTACGAGCAGTACTTC. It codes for CASSFLTGGISYEQYF.

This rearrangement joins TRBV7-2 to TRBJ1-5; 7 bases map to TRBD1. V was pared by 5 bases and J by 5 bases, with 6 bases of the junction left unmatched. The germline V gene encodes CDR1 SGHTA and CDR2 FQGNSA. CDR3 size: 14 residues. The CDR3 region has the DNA TGTGCCAGCAGCGTTAGGGGGCCCGATCAGCCCCAGCATTTT. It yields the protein CASSVRGPDQPQHF.

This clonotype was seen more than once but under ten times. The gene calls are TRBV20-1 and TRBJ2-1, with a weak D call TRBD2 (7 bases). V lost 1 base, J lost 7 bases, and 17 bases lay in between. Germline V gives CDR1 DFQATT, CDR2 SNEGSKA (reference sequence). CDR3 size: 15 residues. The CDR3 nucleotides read TGCAGTGCTAGAGGCCCCCGGGGGGCACGGAATGAGCAGTTCTTC. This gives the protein CSARGPRGARNEQFF.

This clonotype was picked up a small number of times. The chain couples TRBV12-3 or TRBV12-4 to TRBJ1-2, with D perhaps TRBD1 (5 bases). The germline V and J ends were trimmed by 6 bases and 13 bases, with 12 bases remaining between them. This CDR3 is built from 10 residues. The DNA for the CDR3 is TGTGCCAGCAGAGGGTCCGGGGCCACCTTC. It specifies CASRGSGATF.

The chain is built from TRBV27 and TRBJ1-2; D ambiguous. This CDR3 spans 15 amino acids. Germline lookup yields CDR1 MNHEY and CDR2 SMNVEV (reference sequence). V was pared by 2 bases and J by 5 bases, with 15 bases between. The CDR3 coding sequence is TGTGCCAGCAGTTTACAACGAAATCGAGGGTATGGCTACACCTTC. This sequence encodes CASSLQRNRGYGYTF.

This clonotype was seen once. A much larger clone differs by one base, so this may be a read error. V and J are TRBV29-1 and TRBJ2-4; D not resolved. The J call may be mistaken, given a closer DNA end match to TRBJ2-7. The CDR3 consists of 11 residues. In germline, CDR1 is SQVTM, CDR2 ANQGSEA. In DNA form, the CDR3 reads TGCAGCGGTCTTGGGGCCTACGAGCAGTACTTC. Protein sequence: CSGLGAYEQYF.

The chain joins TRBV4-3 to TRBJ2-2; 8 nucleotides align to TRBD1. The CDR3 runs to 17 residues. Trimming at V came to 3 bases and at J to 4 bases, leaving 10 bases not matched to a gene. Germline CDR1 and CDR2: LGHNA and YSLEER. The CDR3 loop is CASSHQTGDVATGELFF. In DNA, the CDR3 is TGCGCCAGCAGCCACCAGACAGGGGATGTGGCCACCGGGGAGCTGTTTTTT.

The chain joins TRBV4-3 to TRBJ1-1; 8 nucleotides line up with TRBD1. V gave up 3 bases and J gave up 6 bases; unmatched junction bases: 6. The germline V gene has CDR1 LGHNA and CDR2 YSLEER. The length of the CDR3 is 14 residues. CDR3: CASSQRTGRPEAFF. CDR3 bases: TGCGCCAGCAGCCAGAGGACAGGGAGGCCTGAAGCTTTCTTT.